This T cell receptor beta chain was identified in a study of cytomegalovirus exposure and HLA in healthy donors. Findings and caveats of the study: Differences between HLA loci emerged in a later analysis of TCR association rates, with DRB1 most and HLA-C fewest.

The PCR ran on 60 Vbeta and 13 Jbeta primers. The repertoire was sequenced with immunoSEQ multiplex PCR; TCRdb's copy has only in-frame clones and lacks some. The profile shows about 170,000 clones, 70% to 90% of them singletons. A remark on this clone: What it binds is unknown.

V gave up 0 bases and J gave up 5 bases, with 7 bases separating them. The CDR3 is 14 amino acids. Germline V CDR1 and CDR2: LNHNV, YYDKDF (reference sequence). This TCR was sampled from a man aged 30-40 years in good health and CMV-seropositive. This chain uses TRBV15 with TRBJ2-2; unclear D gene. Sequencing was carried out using PBMCs. CDR3 protein: CATSRDPATGELFF. CDR3 sequence (DNA): TGTGCCACCAGCAGAGATCCAGCGACCGGGGAGCTGTTTTTT.